A selection of T cell receptor beta chains follows, all from one sample in a study of blood T cell repertoires in COVID-19. TCRdb's copy holds only in-frame clones and misses some; the assay was immunoSEQ multiplex PCR. The data show approximately 150,000 clones, with roughly nine tenths seen just once and 3.5% to 4% held by the top ten. Sequencing was done on a sample of peripheral blood. These receptors were taken from a woman aged 70 to 79 with acute or convalescent COVID-19. Both conserved end residues are part of each CDR3. A D gene is named only where the DNA matches it firmly. Size is stated for part of the rows, as once, few or many counts, or as a class when the clone is expanded.

TRBJ2-1,-,-,TRBV6-1,TGTGCCAGCACCGCACTCGACAGCTCCTACAATGAGCAGTTCTTC,CASTALDSSYNEQFF
TRBJ1-2,TRBD1,few,TRBV5-1,TGCGCCAGCAGCTTAGCCACAGGGGTACCAACTAACTATGGCTACACCTTC,CASSLATGVPTNYGYTF
TRBJ2-7,TRBD2,-,TRBV18,TGTGCCAGCTCACCACTCAGTTTAGCGGGAGCCTTCTACGAGCAGTACTTC,CASSPLSLAGAFYEQYF
TRBJ2-1,TRBD1,-,TRBV4-2,TGTGCCAGCAGCCCCTACAGGGGAGTTGAGCAGTTCTTC,CASSPYRGVEQFF
TRBJ1-3,-,-,TRBV19,TGTGCCAGTAGTATGGACGGACTAGGTGGAAACACCATATATTTT,CASSMDGLGGNTIYF
TRBJ2-1,TRBD2,-,TRBV6-5,TGTGCCAGCAGTTTAGGGCTAGCGGTGGGCAATGAGCAGTTCTTC,CASSLGLAVGNEQFF
TRBJ1-1,-,-,TRBV7-9,TGTGCCAGCAGCCCCCCCAGGGACACTGAAGCTTTCTTT,CASSPPRDTEAFF
TRBJ2-2,-,-,TRBV7-2,TGTGCCAGCAGCTTAAGACAGCTAAACACCGGGGAGCTGTTTTTT,CASSLRQLNTGELFF
TRBJ2-7,TRBD1,-,TRBV3-1/TRBV3-2,TGTGCCAGCAGCCAAGCCTCAACTGGGACAGGGAGGGGGTACGAGCAGTACTTC,CASSQASTGTGRGYEQYF
TRBJ2-7,TRBD1,-,TRBV7-9,TGTGCCAGCAGCCTAAAACAGGGGGCGCGGGAGCAGTACTTC,CASSLKQGAREQYF
TRBJ2-1,-,-,TRBV7-9,TGTGCCAGCAGCTCCAAACAAAGCGGGCCTTCCTACAATGAGCAGTTCTTC,CASSSKQSGPSYNEQFF
TRBJ2-7,-,-,TRBV11-3,TGTGCCAGCAGCTTATCGGGACAAGAGAATGCGCAGTACTTC,CASSLSGQENAQYF
TRBJ2-7,-,-,TRBV28,TGTGCCAGCAGCGCGACAGGTTATGACGACGAGCAGTACTTC,CASSATGYDDEQYF
TRBJ1-5,-,-,TRBV4-3,TGCGCCAGCAGCCAAGTACTGGCAGGGCCTCAGCCCCAGCATTTT,CASSQVLAGPQPQHF
TRBJ2-7,TRBD2,-,TRBV20-1,TGCAGTGCTAGTGATCTGTGGGGACTAGCGGAATCCTACGAGCAGTACTTC,CSASDLWGLAESYEQYF
TRBJ2-1,-,few,TRBV10-3,TGTGCCATCAGTGAGTCGATTAGCGCTTCCTACAATGAGCAGTTCTTC,CAISESISASYNEQFF
TRBJ1-5,TRBD1,-,TRBV5-1,TGCGCCAGCAGCCTAGGGACAGGGGGCTATCAGCCCCAGCATTTT,CASSLGTGGYQPQHF
TRBJ1-6,-,-,TRBV7-2,TGTGCCAGCAGCTTATCAGGGTATGGTGGTTCACCCCTCCACTTT,CASSLSGYGGSPLHF
TRBJ1-1,-,few,TRBV4-3,TGCGCCAGCAGCCAAGGATGGCCGGAGGGAGGCACTGAAGCTTTCTTT,CASSQGWPEGGTEAFF
TRBJ2-2,-,-,TRBV7-9,TGTGCCAGCAGCTCTACAGGACCCGGGGAGCTGTTTTTT,CASSSTGPGELFF
TRBJ1-6,-,-,TRBV6-5,TGTGCCAGCAGGCGGATCGAGGATTCACCCCTCCACTTT,CASRRIEDSPLHF
TRBJ1-2,-,-,TRBV7-8,TGTGCCAGCAGCTTAGTTGGGGGGACGAACGGAGGCTACACCTTC,CASSLVGGTNGGYTF
TRBJ2-5,TRBD2,-,TRBV18,TGTGCCAGCTCACGCGGGGAGGGGGAGACCCAGTACTTC,CASSRGEGETQYF
TRBJ1-3,TRBD1,-,TRBV4-2,TGTGCCAGCCGCCCGGGACAGGGGGCGGCGGACTCTGGAAACACCATATATTTT,CASRPGQGAADSGNTIYF
TRBJ2-3,TRBD2,once,TRBV6-5,TGTGCCAGCAAGGCGGGGGGCGGAGATACGCAGTATTTT,CASKAGGGDTQYF
TRBJ1-5,TRBD1,-,TRBV5-8,TGTGCCAGCAGCTTTCCAGGGACAGGGTGGTCTCAGCCCCAGCATTTT,CASSFPGTGWSQPQHF
TRBJ1-5,-,-,TRBV5-8,TGTGCCAGCAGCCCGGGGACTGGGGGCAATCAGCCCCAGCATTTT,CASSPGTGGNQPQHF
TRBJ1-2,-,-,TRBV18,TGTGCCTCCTCGGCAGGGACATCCTACTATGGCTACACCTTC,CASSAGTSYYGYTF
TRBJ1-2,TRBD1,once,TRBV30,TGTGCCTGGAGTGTATTGACAGGGGAGTATGGCTACACCTTC,CAWSVLTGEYGYTF
TRBJ2-7,TRBD2,-,TRBV6-6,TGTGCCAGCAGTTATAGCGGGAGCTACGAGCAGTACTTC,CASSYSGSYEQYF
TRBJ2-1,TRBD1,once,TRBV7-9,TGTGCCAGCAGCTTATTTAGGTCCCCGGGACAGGGGGCGAACAATGAGCAGTTCTTC,CASSLFRSPGQGANNEQFF
TRBJ1-4,-,-,TRBV5-1,TGCGCCAGCAGCTTGTGGGAGAATGAAAAACTGTTTTTT,CASSLWENEKLFF
TRBJ2-7,-,once,TRBV28,TGTGCCAGCAGTTCCATTAGCTCCCCAGTCTCCTACGAGCAGTACTTC,CASSSISSPVSYEQYF
TRBJ1-6,TRBD1,few,TRBV4-2,TGTGCCAGCAGCCAAGTGGACAGGTTAGATTCACCCCTCCACTTT,CASSQVDRLDSPLHF
TRBJ2-7,-,-,TRBV2,TGTGCCAGCAGTTTCAGCTCCTACGAGCAGTACTTC,CASSFSSYEQYF
TRBJ2-2,-,-,TRBV5-1,TGCGCCAGCAGCTTGGACACGGGAGCGGTCGGGGAGCTGTTTTTT,CASSLDTGAVGELFF
TRBJ2-7,TRBD2,-,TRBV28,TGTGCCAGCAGCCCACCGCCGGGACTAGCGGGGGGCTACGAGCAGTACTTC,CASSPPPGLAGGYEQYF
TRBJ2-5,TRBD2,-,TRBV5-1,TGCGCCAGCAGCTCCCGGACTAGCGGCCAAGAGACCCAGTACTTC,CASSSRTSGQETQYF
TRBJ2-7,-,-,TRBV28,TGTGCCAGCAGCCAGATCCAAATAACCTACGAGCAGTACTTC,CASSQIQITYEQYF
TRBJ2-5,TRBD1,-,TRBV5-5,TGTGCCAGCAGAAGGACAGGGGAGAGAGGAGAGACCCAGTACTTC,CASRRTGERGETQYF
TRBJ1-5,-,-,TRBV28,TGTGCCAGCAGTTTACAGGGTATCAATCAGCCCCAGCATTTT,CASSLQGINQPQHF
TRBJ2-1,TRBD1,-,TRBV2,TGTGCCAGCAATAGACAGGGTTTAAACTACAATGAGCAGTTCTTC,CASNRQGLNYNEQFF
TRBJ1-4,-,-,TRBV7-9,TGTGCCAGCAGCTCCCCAGTAGGGGGGGGAGAAAAACTGTTTTTT,CASSSPVGGGEKLFF
TRBJ1-1,-,-,TRBV25-1,TGTGCCAGCAGTGAACAGCCGGGGAGGCAAGCTTTCTTT,CASSEQPGRQAFF
TRBJ1-5,TRBD1,-,TRBV9,TGTGCCAGCAGCCGGACAGGAGGAGGCAATCAGCCCCAGCATTTT,CASSRTGGGNQPQHF
TRBJ2-1,-,-,TRBV28,TGTGCCAGCAGTCCGAGGAGTGAGCAGTTCTTC,CASSPRSEQFF
TRBJ1-2,-,once,TRBV19,TGTGCCAGTGCCATCGGGGGGCGAGGCTACACCTTC,CASAIGGRGYTF
TRBJ2-7,TRBD2,-,TRBV12-3/TRBV12-4,TGTGCCAGCAGCAGAGACGGGGGGGCCGAGCAGTACTTC,CASSRDGGAEQYF
TRBJ1-4,-,-,TRBV7-9,TGTGCCAGCAGCTTAGGGCCGGCGGGAAATGAAAAACTGTTTTTT,CASSLGPAGNEKLFF
TRBJ1-5,TRBD1,-,TRBV19,TGTGCCAGTACGGTCGAGCCCCTACAGGGGGCACAACAGCCCCAGCATTTT,CASTVEPLQGAQQPQHF
TRBJ2-1,-,-,TRBV4-1,TGCGCCAGCAGCCAAGAAGGGCCTGGGGGCCGTGAGCAGTTCTTC,CASSQEGPGGREQFF
TRBJ1-2,-,-,TRBV19,TGTGCCAGTAGTATGGCCCCAGGTCCCTACACCTTC,CASSMAPGPYTF
TRBJ1-5,TRBD1,-,TRBV18,TGTGCCAGCTCACCGGAGCAGGGGGATTCCCAGCCCCAGCATTTT,CASSPEQGDSQPQHF
TRBJ2-7,-,-,TRBV19,TGTGCCAGTAGCCCCAACCGGGACTCCTCCTACGAGCAGTACTTC,CASSPNRDSSYEQYF
TRBJ2-1,TRBD2,once,TRBV9,TGTGCCAGCAGCGTAGCAAGCGGGGGCCTCAATGAGCAGTTCTTC,CASSVASGGLNEQFF
TRBJ2-1,TRBD2,once,TRBV28,TGTGCCAGCAGTTTATGGGGGAGGGAAAATGAGCAGTTCTTC,CASSLWGRENEQFF
TRBJ2-7,TRBD1,-,TRBV7-9,TGTGCCAGCAGCTTGGCTACAGGGGGTCGCGAGCAGTACTTC,CASSLATGGREQYF